A selection of T cell receptor beta chains follows, all from one sample in a study of blood T cells in healthy people across ages. TCRdb re-called the 5' RACE reads through MiXCR, storing one row per CDR3 protein. This sample has around 780,000 distinct CDR3 sequences, with approximately 60% found just once. Sequenced input: blood. The receptors stem from a man aged 40-49 years in good health. Each CDR3 is given with its conserved first and last residue.

v_call cdr3_aa
TRBV27 CASSTTLLGGANYGYTF
TRBV19 CASSWELNTEAFF
TRBV5-1 CASSPVGTSGTLYTQYF
TRBV14 CASSQWGGGYTF
TRBV20-1 CSASLRQEEQYF
TRBV28 CVSRPRTGDYQETQYF
TRBV7-9 CASSTRDRDIEKLFF
TRBV20-1 CSARDFGYNNEQFF
TRBV20-1 CSARDLRERETQYF
TRBV11-3 CASSLNGGPQSGANVLTF
TRBV7-9 CASSSDGLTGGDPGELFF
TRBV18 CASSPISVPSTDTQYF
TRBV4-1 CASSQDFEGATRNTEAFF
TRBV20-1 CSSVAYNEQFF
TRBV28 CASSRPGALMYEQYF
TRBV7-9 CASSSPALPYEQYF
TRBV5-1 CASSSTDRGYNEQFF
TRBV28 CASDSPGNTIYF
TRBV20-1 CSARDIRENNVYGYTF
TRBV20-1 CSALTLQGGYDNEQYF
TRBV3-1 CASRLTSGRNTGELFF
TRBV20-1 CSARFSSSVDTQYF
TRBV6-6 CASSYDAMAGELFF
TRBV18 CASSPPSRQGDYEQYF
TRBV3-1 CASSQVTASALHF
TRBV7-7 CASSLGWGPNYEQYF
TRBV20-1 CSATSGRPNLDTQYF
TRBV12-3/TRBV12-4 CATKKLQIQGGSYTF
TRBV6-5 CASRPSGRANVLTF
TRBV5-1 CASRNEFYTQYF
TRBV27 CASSGYNEQFF
TRBV7-8 CASSLGGTERSYEQYF
TRBV3-1 CASNQEGGLADEQYF
TRBV5-1 CASSLGAAGPDEQFF
TRBV20-1 CRVAGVTINEQFF
TRBV24-1 CANPDFYEQYF
TRBV6-6 CASQLESQGAYGYTF
TRBV25-1 CASSDGPMFNEKLFF
TRBV3-1 CASSQGVNYEQYF
TRBV20-1 CSARVISNYEQYF
TRBV11-3 CASSSGLAGEYEQYF
TRBV20-1 CSAPLAASYEQYF
TRBV27 CASSTGTSRGFADTQYF
TRBV20-1 CSVWGDGGTQYF
TRBV2 CASREGHSSYEQYF
TRBV7-3 CASSLDFRNEQFF
TRBV6-5 CASSTGQGEVNYGYTF
TRBV7-3 CASSLSDGNEQFF
TRBV9 CASSSGLAGGLYNEQFF
TRBV20-1 CSPLTEQFF
TRBV5-8 CASRWGAQETQYF
TRBV20-1 CSARRGTSSYEQYF
TRBV20-1 CSARDRLVIDTQYF
TRBV28 CASSSNTGGGNYGYTF
TRBV27 CASSLSFDQPQHF
TRBV20-1 CSARDLALAGGGEETQYF
TRBV4-3 CASSQGAGASGYEQYF
TRBV27 CASSSQTGKASPLHF
TRBV27 CASSWGRGGDTQYF